This T cell receptor (beta chain) was sequenced for a study of post-analysis software for immune sequencing data (dated by TCRdb to between 2014 and 2017). Background on the whole study: The recorded disease courses included relapsing-remitting, secondary progressive and progressive-relapsing multiple sclerosis, and some patients had no subtype annotation. The multiple sclerosis patient repertoires were compared with about a dozen previously published healthy control repertoires from donors aged roughly 6 to 27 years. A subset of samples was prepared in parallel using single-end sample barcoding, then pooled and co-amplified after Illumina adapter ligation.

In the case of this clonotype: Its antigen has not been determined. The sample holds no much larger clone one base away, and base qualities are not on file.

Library generation was performed with PCR. For sequencing, an Illumina HiSeq 2500 was employed. To reduce PCR and sequencing biases, unique molecular identifiers were incorporated into the TCR beta cDNA libraries. Every 1 to 10 million input T cells yielded approximately 500,000 cDNA molecules, meaning each molecule approximated one T cell. The patient libraries were prepared and sequenced using the same protocol as the earlier healthy control dataset. Samples belonging to the same batch were prepared together, multiplexed and sequenced on a shared HiSeq lane. Per the authors' processing: Raw barcoded reads were processed with MIGEC, and single-read molecular identifier groups were discarded before consensus assembly and CDR3 extraction. VDJtools was used for post-analysis of the clonotype tables, and diversity was normalized by down-sampling every dataset to the size of the smallest sample. In repertoire overlap clustering, CDR3 amino acid sequences, but not nucleotide sequences, were matched to correct batch-related cross-sample contamination. TCRdb reprocessing: public reads trimmed at Q25 with fastp, clones called with MiXCR, in-frame beta chains kept. Each record represents a unique CDR3 protein, reported with the most common genes and DNA among its rows. Here the V and J calls rest on TCRdb's processing, not on the authors' analysis. This sample lists hundreds of thousands of distinct CDR3 sequences; roughly 30% were detected once. The top ten clones comprise roughly 0.54% of the sample.

TCR beta repertoires were profiled from peripheral blood of 13 young patients with multiple sclerosis to demonstrate the VDJtools post-analysis software. The multiple sclerosis patients were children and adolescents ranging in age from 6 to 15 years. Study-wide findings and limitations: Direct clustering with F measure showed strong co-clustering of samples prepared in the same batch, prompting a batch-effect correction. Significantly higher frequencies in patients than in controls were found for roughly 5 TRBV segments, including TRBV5-6, TRBV5-1 and TRBV20-1. The control group was slightly older than the multiple sclerosis patient group. Compared with controls, multiple sclerosis patients had significantly lower normalized Chao1 diversity, a finding suggesting substantial peripheral T-cell clonal expansion.

V drops 7 bases and J drops 3 bases, leaving 6 bases in between. Reading the germline V gene gives CDR1 SNHLY and CDR2 FYNNEI. The CDR3 has 12 amino acids, counting the end cysteine and phenylalanine. Of the read, only the CDR3 DNA is kept; its 36 bases are in frame from base 1. The receptor was derived from a girl aged 10 to 17 with multiple sclerosis. The sample consisted of blood. The chain couples TRBV2 to TRBJ1-4; the D gene lacks a confident call. The sequenced DNA is TGTGCCAGCAAGTCTTCTAATGAAAAACTGTTTTTT. Translated, it reads CASKSSNEKLFF.